This TCR beta chain was found in a study of vaccination and CD4 T cells after COVID-19. Overall study context: The authors used overlapping spike peptides from SARS-CoV-2, HCoV-NL63, HCoV-OC43 and HCoV-229E to stimulate cells.

General study points: Of the reactive clones in convalescent patients, a median around 83% showed up only post-vaccination.

Documented treatment: roughly ten-day PBMC culture with coronavirus spike peptide pools or control peptides (ViraFEST assay). Antigen-specific T cell expansion with peptide pools preceded TCR sequencing in the ViraFEST approach. Trimming took 1 base from V and 5 from J, leaving 15 bases between them. Germline lookup yields CDR1 LGHNA and CDR2 YNFKEQ. CDR3 size: 16 residues. As for this clonotype: Its target is unknown.

Sequenced with the Oncomine TCR Beta short-read assay was DNA taken from cultured CD4+ T cells. Using its own MiXCR run on the PCR reads, TCRdb lists one record per CDR3 protein. The table has 9,500 to 15,000 distinct CDR3 sequences, more than 30% seen once; the top ten hold approximately 13%. This chain uses TRBV4-2 with TRBJ1-5; no firm D call. The receptor's source is a human donor who had recovered from COVID-19. Source: CD4+ T cells from blood, cultured in vitro, taken after SARS-CoV-2 vaccination. The CDR3 DNA reads TGTGCCAGCAGCCAAGGCCAGGCGGAGCTCCATCAGCCCCAGCATTTT. Translating gives CASSQGQAELHQPQHF.